Listed below are T cell receptor beta chains from one sample, sequenced in a study of blood T cell repertoires in COVID-19. Sequencing used immunoSEQ multiplex PCR; TCRdb keeps in-frame clones, though not all of them. The sample yields about 230,000 clones, about 80% seen once. Material for sequencing was peripheral blood. Every receptor here comes from a woman between 45 and 65 years old with acute or convalescent COVID-19. CDR3s include the opening cysteine and the closing phenylalanine or tryptophan. Each record gives: J gene, D gene, V gene, clone size, CDR3 DNA, CDR3 protein. D genes are given only for firm matches. Not every row has a clone size; where given, it reads once, few, many or a size class.

j_call: TRBJ1-5
d_call: .
v_call: TRBV3-1/TRBV3-2
clone_size: .
cdr3_nt: TGTGCCAGCAGCCAAGCCGGGGGGCCCCAGCATTTT
cdr3_aa: CASSQAGGPQHF

j_call: TRBJ2-1
d_call: TRBD2
v_call: TRBV5-1
clone_size: .
cdr3_nt: TGCGCCAGCAGCTCTGGAAGACTAGCGGAGCTCCCCTACAATGAGCAGTTCTTC
cdr3_aa: CASSSGRLAELPYNEQFF

j_call: TRBJ2-7
d_call: TRBD1
v_call: TRBV6-5
clone_size: .
cdr3_nt: TGTGCCAGCAGGAGGGGACAGACCTACGAGCAGTACTTC
cdr3_aa: CASRRGQTYEQYF

j_call: TRBJ2-3
d_call: .
v_call: TRBV3-1/TRBV3-2
clone_size: many
cdr3_nt: TGTGCCAGCAGCCTCTACCGAAATACGCAGTATTTT
cdr3_aa: CASSLYRNTQYF

j_call: TRBJ1-5
d_call: .
v_call: TRBV4-2
clone_size: once
cdr3_nt: TGTGCCAGCAGCCAAGACTCCCCCCCAGATCAGCCCCAGCATTTT
cdr3_aa: CASSQDSPPDQPQHF

j_call: TRBJ2-5
d_call: .
v_call: TRBV11-2
clone_size: few
cdr3_nt: TGTGCCAGCAGCTTAGATAAGCTAGCTCAGACCCAGTACTTC
cdr3_aa: CASSLDKLAQTQYF

j_call: TRBJ1-5
d_call: .
v_call: TRBV30
clone_size: .
cdr3_nt: TGTGCCTGGAGTCCCAATAGCAATCAGCCCCAGCATTTT
cdr3_aa: CAWSPNSNQPQHF

j_call: TRBJ1-2
d_call: TRBD1
v_call: TRBV7-2
clone_size: .
cdr3_nt: TGTGCCAGCAGCAGGACAGGGGAAGGCTACACCTTC
cdr3_aa: CASSRTGEGYTF

j_call: TRBJ2-7
d_call: .
v_call: TRBV5-8
clone_size: .
cdr3_nt: TGTGCCAGCAGCTTGGGTCTGGGCCCCTACGAGCAGTACTTC
cdr3_aa: CASSLGLGPYEQYF

j_call: TRBJ1-6
d_call: .
v_call: TRBV28
clone_size: .
cdr3_nt: TGTGCCAGCAGTTTAGGAACAGGGCCTGGATCACCCCTCCACTTT
cdr3_aa: CASSLGTGPGSPLHF

j_call: TRBJ2-7
d_call: TRBD2
v_call: TRBV19
clone_size: .
cdr3_nt: TGTGCCAGTAGTATTACTAGCGGGATCTACGAGCAGTACTTC
cdr3_aa: CASSITSGIYEQYF

j_call: TRBJ1-1
d_call: .
v_call: TRBV11-2
clone_size: once
cdr3_nt: TGTGCCAGCAGCCTACCGCGTATTCGGGACACTGAAGCTTTCTTT
cdr3_aa: CASSLPRIRDTEAFF

j_call: TRBJ2-7
d_call: .
v_call: TRBV30
clone_size: few
cdr3_nt: TGTGCCTGGAGTGTGGGAGTTGGGTCGTCCCACGAGCAGTACTTC
cdr3_aa: CAWSVGVGSSHEQYF

j_call: TRBJ1-2
d_call: TRBD1
v_call: TRBV28
clone_size: .
cdr3_nt: TGTGCCAGCAGCCAGATACAGGGGGCGAGAATTCCAGGCTACACCTTC
cdr3_aa: CASSQIQGARIPGYTF

j_call: TRBJ2-1
d_call: .
v_call: TRBV19
clone_size: once
cdr3_nt: TGTGCCAGTAGTATCCCCGCGAAATTCCACAATGAGCAGTTCTTC
cdr3_aa: CASSIPAKFHNEQFF

j_call: TRBJ2-2
d_call: TRBD1
v_call: TRBV7-2
clone_size: once
cdr3_nt: TGTGCCAGCAGCTCGCAGACAGGGGGCTCCGGGGAGCTGTTTTTT
cdr3_aa: CASSSQTGGSGELFF

j_call: TRBJ2-2
d_call: TRBD2
v_call: TRBV5-8
clone_size: .
cdr3_nt: TGTGCCAGACCCGGGACTAGCGGGAAGAACACCGGGGAGCTGTTTTTT
cdr3_aa: CARPGTSGKNTGELFF

j_call: TRBJ1-5
d_call: .
v_call: TRBV29-1
clone_size: few
cdr3_nt: TGCAGCGTTGAGGGCCAGCCCCAGCATTTT
cdr3_aa: CSVEGQPQHF

j_call: TRBJ1-2
d_call: .
v_call: TRBV29-1
clone_size: .
cdr3_nt: TGCAGCGGTCGACAGGTCCCCTATGGCTACACCTTC
cdr3_aa: CSGRQVPYGYTF

j_call: TRBJ2-7
d_call: .
v_call: TRBV6-5
clone_size: .
cdr3_nt: TGTGCCAGCAAAAGGACAGCCTACGAGCAGTACTTC
cdr3_aa: CASKRTAYEQYF

j_call: TRBJ2-7
d_call: TRBD2
v_call: TRBV5-1
clone_size: once
cdr3_nt: TGCGCCAGCAGCCTAACTCTAGCGGGGGGCTACGAGCAGTACTTC
cdr3_aa: CASSLTLAGGYEQYF

j_call: TRBJ2-3
d_call: TRBD2
v_call: TRBV28
clone_size: .
cdr3_nt: TGTGCCAGCAGTCAGTCGAGCGGGGGGGCCAGAGATACGCAGTATTTT
cdr3_aa: CASSQSSGGARDTQYF

j_call: TRBJ2-2
d_call: .
v_call: TRBV3-1/TRBV3-2
clone_size: .
cdr3_nt: TGTGCCAGCAGCAGAAGACTGATCGGGGAGCTGTTTTTT
cdr3_aa: CASSRRLIGELFF

j_call: TRBJ1-2
d_call: .
v_call: TRBV7-9
clone_size: .
cdr3_nt: TGTGCCAGCAGGACCCTGAGTGGGCCCTCTATGGGCTACACCTTC
cdr3_aa: CASRTLSGPSMGYTF

j_call: TRBJ1-1
d_call: .
v_call: TRBV30
clone_size: .
cdr3_nt: TGTGCCTGGAGAAAAACAGGGTTGATGAACACTGAAGCTTTCTTT
cdr3_aa: CAWRKTGLMNTEAFF

j_call: TRBJ2-2
d_call: TRBD2
v_call: TRBV7-3
clone_size: .
cdr3_nt: TGTGCCAGCAGCTTAATGGCTAGCGGGAGGACCGGGGAGCTGTTTTTT
cdr3_aa: CASSLMASGRTGELFF

j_call: TRBJ2-7
d_call: .
v_call: TRBV6-1
clone_size: .
cdr3_nt: TGTGCCAGCAGTGAATATCAGGTCTACGAGCAGTACTTC
cdr3_aa: CASSEYQVYEQYF

j_call: TRBJ2-3
d_call: TRBD2
v_call: TRBV4-1
clone_size: .
cdr3_nt: TGCGCCAGCACCCTGTCCGGGACTAGCGGGAATACGCAGTATTTT
cdr3_aa: CASTLSGTSGNTQYF

j_call: TRBJ2-1
d_call: .
v_call: TRBV6-4
clone_size: .
cdr3_nt: TGTGCCAGCAGTGGACTCGACAATGAGCAGTTCTTC
cdr3_aa: CASSGLDNEQFF

j_call: TRBJ1-2
d_call: .
v_call: TRBV28
clone_size: .
cdr3_nt: TGTGCCAGCAGTTCCCAGGGGGGCTACACCTTC
cdr3_aa: CASSSQGGYTF

j_call: TRBJ2-3
d_call: TRBD1
v_call: TRBV28
clone_size: .
cdr3_nt: TGTGCCAGCAGTTTATCAGGGACAGAAGTCTTCGGCACAGATACGCAGTATTTT
cdr3_aa: CASSLSGTEVFGTDTQYF

j_call: TRBJ1-4
d_call: .
v_call: TRBV7-6
clone_size: .
cdr3_nt: TGTGCCAGCAGCTTGAACCCGCCAGGGTTACGGGTTGAAAAACTGTTTTTT
cdr3_aa: CASSLNPPGLRVEKLFF

j_call: TRBJ2-5
d_call: TRBD2
v_call: TRBV7-2
clone_size: once
cdr3_nt: TGTGCCAGCAGCTTCGGCGGGAGCGGGAAGACCCAGTACTTC
cdr3_aa: CASSFGGSGKTQYF

j_call: TRBJ2-5
d_call: .
v_call: TRBV28
clone_size: .
cdr3_nt: TGTGCCAGTACAGGCAACCAAGAGACCCAGTACTTC
cdr3_aa: CASTGNQETQYF

j_call: TRBJ1-5
d_call: TRBD1
v_call: TRBV19
clone_size: .
cdr3_nt: TGTGCCAGTAGTATTACAGGGGGCGATGGCAATCAGCCCCAGCATTTT
cdr3_aa: CASSITGGDGNQPQHF

j_call: TRBJ2-1
d_call: .
v_call: TRBV27
clone_size: .
cdr3_nt: TGTGCCAGCCGAAGTGCAGGCCCGAAATTCAATGAGCAGTTCTTC
cdr3_aa: CASRSAGPKFNEQFF

j_call: TRBJ1-3
d_call: TRBD1
v_call: TRBV14
clone_size: .
cdr3_nt: TGTGCCAGCCCCCGGACAGGGAGGAACACCATATATTTT
cdr3_aa: CASPRTGRNTIYF

j_call: TRBJ2-3
d_call: TRBD2
v_call: TRBV11-3
clone_size: .
cdr3_nt: TGTGCCAGCAACCCAACTAGCGGAGAAGATACGCAGTATTTT
cdr3_aa: CASNPTSGEDTQYF

j_call: TRBJ1-3
d_call: .
v_call: TRBV4-2
clone_size: .
cdr3_nt: TGTGCCAGCAGCCAAGAGAACCCCCGCTCGACAGCCTTCTCTGGAAACACCATATATTTT
cdr3_aa: CASSQENPRSTAFSGNTIYF

j_call: TRBJ2-5
d_call: TRBD1
v_call: TRBV4-3
clone_size: .
cdr3_nt: TGCGCCAGCAGCTGGGGGACAGGGGCCCTAGAGACCCAGTACTTC
cdr3_aa: CASSWGTGALETQYF

j_call: TRBJ1-5
d_call: .
v_call: TRBV6-8
clone_size: few
cdr3_nt: TGTGCCACCCAAGGGACTCTCAATCAGCCCCAGCATTTT
cdr3_aa: CATQGTLNQPQHF